Reported below is one T cell receptor (beta chain). The data derive from a study of blood T cell repertoires in COVID-19. Study summary: Samples taken during acute and convalescent COVID-19 were collected in the United States, Italy and Spain. Sources were T cells, B-cell-depleted T cells, or PBMCs; the material itself was cDNA or gDNA.

Only in-frame clones appear in the TCRdb table, and some are missing; sequencing was by immunoSEQ multiplex PCR. The table shows 210,000 or so clones, with approximately 80% occurring only once. Enrolled through a virtual design, the participants were between about 18 and 100 years of age and came from some 26 US areas. Clinical histories supplied by participants themselves formed the basis of cohort assignment. Input material: PBMCs or T cells enriched from blood (not recorded which). This sequence originates from a young man with acute COVID-19.

The CDR3 region has the DNA TGTGCCAGCAGTCGGGAGGCACGCCGCGGCCCACCGACTAGCACAGATACGCAGTATTTT. It yields the protein CASSREARRGPPTSTDTQYF. The J gene is TRBJ2-3, the V gene TRBV27; 7 bases fit TRBD2. The trim removed 5 bases at V and 0 bases at J, leaving 20 bases unmatched. CDR1 is MNHEY, CDR2 SMNVEV, per germline (reference sequence). The length of the CDR3 is 20 residues.